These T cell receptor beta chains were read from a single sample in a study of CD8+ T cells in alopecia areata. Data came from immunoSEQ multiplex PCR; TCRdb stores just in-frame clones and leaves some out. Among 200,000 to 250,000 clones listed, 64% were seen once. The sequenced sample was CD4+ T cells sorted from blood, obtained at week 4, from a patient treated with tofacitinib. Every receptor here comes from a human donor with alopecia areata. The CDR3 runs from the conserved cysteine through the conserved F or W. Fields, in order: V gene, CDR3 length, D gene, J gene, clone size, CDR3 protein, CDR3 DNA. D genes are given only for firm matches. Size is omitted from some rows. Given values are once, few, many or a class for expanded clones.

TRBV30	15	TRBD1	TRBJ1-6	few	CAWSVVKDRVSPLHF	TGTGCCTGGAGTGTAGTAAAGGACAGGGTATCACCCCTCCACTTT
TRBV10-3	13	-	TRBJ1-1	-	CAITMEGVTEAFF	TGTGCCATCACCATGGAGGGGGTTACTGAAGCTTTCTTT
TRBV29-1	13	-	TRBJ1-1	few	CSVAPDGRTEAFF	TGCAGCGTTGCACCGGACGGGAGGACTGAAGCTTTCTTT
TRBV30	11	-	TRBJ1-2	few	CAWSVGGGYTF	TGTGCCTGGAGTGTGGGGGGCGGCTACACCTTC
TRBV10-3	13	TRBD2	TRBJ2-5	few	CAIRASGQETQYF	TGTGCCATCCGGGCTAGCGGGCAAGAGACCCAGTACTTC
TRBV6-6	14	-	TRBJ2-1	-	CASSYSYEGSTVFF	TGTGCCAGCAGTTACTCTTATGAGGGGTCAACTGTGTTCTTC
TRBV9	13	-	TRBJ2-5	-	CASSAHGLETQYF	TGTGCCAGCAGCGCTCACGGGTTAGAGACCCAGTACTTC
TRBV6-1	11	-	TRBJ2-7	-	CAAQQLYEQYF	TGTGCGGCACAGCAGCTGTACGAGCAGTACTTC
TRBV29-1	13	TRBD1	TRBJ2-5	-	CSVATGNQETQYF	TGCAGCGTTGCGACAGGGAACCAAGAGACCCAGTACTTC
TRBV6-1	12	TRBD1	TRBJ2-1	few	CASSEAQGQRFF	TGTGCCAGCAGTGAAGCTCAGGGACAGCGGTTCTTC
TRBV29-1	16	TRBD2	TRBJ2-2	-	CSVPRRGDTNTGELFF	TGCAGCGTACCCCGCCGGGGGGATACGAACACCGGGGAGCTGTTTTTT
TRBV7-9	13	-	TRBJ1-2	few	CASSLATDWRYTF	TGTGCCAGCAGTTTGGCGACGGATTGGCGCTACACCTTC
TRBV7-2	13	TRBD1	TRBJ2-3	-	CASSLPGGDTQYF	TGTGCCAGCAGCTTACCAGGGGGAGATACGCAGTATTTT
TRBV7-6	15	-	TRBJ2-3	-	CASSPRTESTDTQYF	TGTGCCAGCAGCCCGCGGACAGAAAGCACAGATACGCAGTATTTT
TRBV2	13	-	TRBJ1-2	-	CASTGGRGYGYTF	TGTGCCAGCACCGGGGGCAGGGGCTATGGCTACACCTTC
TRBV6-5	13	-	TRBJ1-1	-	CASRRTLTTEAFF	TGTGCCAGCAGACGGACCCTTACCACTGAAGCTTTCTTT
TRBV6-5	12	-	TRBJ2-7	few	CASSGHSYEQYF	TGTGCCAGCAGCGGACACTCCTACGAGCAGTACTTC
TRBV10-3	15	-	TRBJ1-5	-	CAISPTGIGNQPQHF	TGTGCCATCAGCCCTACAGGGATCGGCAATCAGCCCCAGCATTTT
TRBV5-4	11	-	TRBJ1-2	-	CASSLDYGYTF	TGTGCCAGCAGCCTGGACTATGGCTACACCTTC
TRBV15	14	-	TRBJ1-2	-	CATSRDGAPRGYTF	TGTGCCACCAGCAGAGATGGGGCACCGAGGGGCTACACCTTC
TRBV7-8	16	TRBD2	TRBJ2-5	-	CASSLGSLAGYETQYF	TGTGCCAGCAGCTTAGGGAGTCTAGCGGGGTACGAGACCCAGTACTTC
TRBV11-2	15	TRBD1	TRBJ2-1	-	CASSNRQGVYNEQFF	TGTGCCAGCAGCAATCGACAGGGCGTCTACAATGAGCAGTTCTTC
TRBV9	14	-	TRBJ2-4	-	CASSVGGYENIQYF	TGTGCCAGCAGCGTAGGAGGGTATGAAAACATTCAGTACTTC
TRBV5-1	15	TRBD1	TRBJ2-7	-	CASSLPGTGAYEQYF	TGCGCCAGCAGTCTCCCCGGGACAGGGGCCTACGAGCAGTACTTC
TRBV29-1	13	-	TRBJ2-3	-	CSVVRVGADTQYF	TGCAGCGTTGTGAGGGTGGGCGCAGATACGCAGTATTTT
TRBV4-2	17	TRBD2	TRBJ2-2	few	CASSHTSVFANTGELFF	TGTGCCAGCAGCCATACTAGCGTATTCGCGAACACCGGGGAGCTGTTTTTT
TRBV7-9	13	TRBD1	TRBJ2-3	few	CASSSGQGSTQYF	TGTGCCAGCAGCTCGGGACAGGGCTCCACGCAGTATTTT
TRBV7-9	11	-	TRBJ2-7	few	CASSSGTEQYF	TGTGCCAGCAGCTCGGGAACTGAGCAGTACTTC
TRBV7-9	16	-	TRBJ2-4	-	CASSLAETLAKNIQYF	TGTGCCAGCAGCTTAGCGGAGACCCTAGCCAAAAACATTCAGTACTTC
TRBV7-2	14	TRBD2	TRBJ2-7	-	CASSLQRGAGEQYF	TGTGCCAGCAGCCTCCAGCGGGGGGCGGGAGAGCAGTACTTC